This T cell receptor beta chain was identified in a study of blood T cell repertoires in COVID-19. Study as a whole: Acute-phase and convalescent COVID-19 samples originated in the United States, Italy and Spain. PBMCs, B-cell-depleted T cells, or T cells were the source of the cDNA or gDNA that made up the material.

Germline V gives CDR1 LNHDA, CDR2 SQIVND (reference sequence). This CDR3 has 11 amino acids. The ends were cut back, 10 bases at V and 4 bases at J, with 10 bases in the middle. In the study's own analysis: Estimates of nucleated cell counts were drawn from the amplification of reference gene primers. This table comes from immunoSEQ multiplex PCR, and its TCRdb copy is limited to in-frame clones, with some not included. The DNA was the basis for D and trimming; V, J and clone size are from that table. The profile shows over 200,000 clones, around 86% of them singletons. This sequence was found in a middle-aged man who had recovered from COVID-19. The source material was peripheral blood. The chain links TRBV19 to TRBJ2-5, with D perhaps matching TRBD1 (6 bases). DNA for the CDR3: TGTGCCACGCAACAGGGAGAGACCCAGTACTTC. This gives the protein CATQQGETQYF.